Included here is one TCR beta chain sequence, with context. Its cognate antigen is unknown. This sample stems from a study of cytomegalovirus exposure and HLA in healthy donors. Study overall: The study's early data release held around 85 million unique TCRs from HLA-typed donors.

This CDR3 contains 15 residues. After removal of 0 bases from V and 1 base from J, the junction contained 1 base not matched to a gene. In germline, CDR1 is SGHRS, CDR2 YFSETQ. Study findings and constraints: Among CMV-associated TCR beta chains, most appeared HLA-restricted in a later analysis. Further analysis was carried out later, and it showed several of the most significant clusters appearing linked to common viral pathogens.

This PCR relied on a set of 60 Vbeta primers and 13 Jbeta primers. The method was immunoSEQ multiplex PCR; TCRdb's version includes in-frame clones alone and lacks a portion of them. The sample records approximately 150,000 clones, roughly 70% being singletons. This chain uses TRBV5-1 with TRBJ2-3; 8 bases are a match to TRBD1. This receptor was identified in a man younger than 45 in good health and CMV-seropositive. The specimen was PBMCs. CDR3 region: CASSLAGGGTDTQYF. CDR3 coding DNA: TGCGCCAGCAGCTTGGCAGGGGGCGGCACAGATACGCAGTATTTT.